The 26 T cell receptor beta chains given below trace back to one sample, sequenced in a study of blood T cell repertoires in COVID-19. The table came from immunoSEQ multiplex PCR; TCRdb's copy has only in-frame clones and leaves some out. The sample yields about 150,000 clones, 75% to 85% seen once. Sample: peripheral blood. These receptors all come from a woman aged 55-69 years with COVID-19, enrolled during active disease.

In this sample, this clone turned up once. V is TRBV5-1 and J is TRBJ2-3; 14 nucleotides line up with TRBD2. Germline V lookup: CDR1 SGHRS, CDR2 YFSETQ. J gave up 9 bases and V 4 bases, and 4 bases lay outside the gene matches. This CDR3 is built from 14 residues. The CDR3 is CASSGTSGGETQYF. The CDR3, as DNA: TGCGCCAGCAGCGGGACTAGCGGGGGAGAGACGCAGTATTTT. Complete variable domain (other parts from reference TRBV5-1 and TRBJ2-3): KAGVTQTPRYLIKTRGQQVTLSCSPISGHRSVSWYQQTPGQGLQFLFEYFSETQRNKGNFPGRFSGRQFSNSRSEMNVSTLELGDSALYLCASSGTSGGETQYFGPGTRLTVL.

The chain carries TRBV25-1 and TRBJ1-2; 7 nucleotides match TRBD1. This CDR3 comprises 14 residues. CDR1 and CDR2 from the germline V gene are MGHDK and SYGVNS. Trimming at V came to 0 bases and at J to 8 bases, leaving 6 bases not matched to a gene. CDR3 protein: CASSEYRQGGGYTF. The CDR3 DNA reads TGTGCCAGCAGTGAATATAGACAGGGCGGGGGCTACACCTTC.

CDR3 region: CASSARGMTLTNNSPLHF. The CDR3 DNA reads TGCGCCAGCAGCGCCAGGGGGATGACCTTGACCAATAATTCACCCCTCCACTTT. The chain employs TRBV5-1 and TRBJ1-6; 7 bases line up with TRBD1. The germline CDR1 and CDR2 sequences are SGHRS and YFSETQ. The CDR3 has 18 residues. The J segment lost 5 bases and the V segment lost 4 bases, leaving 15 bases of the junction unmatched.

The V gene is TRBV6-5, the J gene TRBJ1-1; TRBD1 agrees at 8 bases. Per germline, CDR1 MNHEY and CDR2 SVGAGI. After removal of 8 bases from V and 5 bases from J, the junction contained 10 bases not matched to a gene. The CDR3 has 14 amino acids. The CDR3 protein is CASGTRGQVTEAFF. The CDR3, as DNA: TGTGCCAGCGGAACCAGGGGGCAAGTTACTGAAGCTTTCTTT.

CDR3 DNA: TGTGCCATCACTTTGACTAGCGAGGGAGATACGCAGTATTTT. Its translation: CAITLTSEGDTQYF. The rearrangement joins TRBV10-3 to TRBJ2-3, with 8 bases matching TRBD2. CDR1 and CDR2 from the germline V gene are ENHRY and SYGVKD. The CDR3 consists of 14 residues. Trimming took 7 bases from V and 5 from J; bases not matched to a gene: 8.

The chain has TRBV10-1 and TRBJ2-5, with 8 bases that match TRBD2. This CDR3 has 15 amino acids. Germline V gene lookup returns CDR1 WNHNN and CDR2 SYGVQD (reference sequence). J gave up 6 bases and V 3 bases, and 9 bases lay outside the gene matches. The CDR3 coding sequence is TGCGCCAGCAGTGATGGGGTAGCGGGAATGCAGACCCAGTACTTC. The encoded protein is CASSDGVAGMQTQYF.

This clone was found once. This chain joins TRBV6-1 and TRBJ2-4; D might be TRBD1 (6 bases). The CDR3 is made up of 16 amino acids. V was shortened by 3 bases and J by 1 base, with 13 bases between the two germline ends. Germline CDR1 reads MNHNS; CDR2 reads SASEGT. As DNA, the CDR3 is TGTGCCAGCAGTGACGAGGGGGTAAGGGCCAAAAACATTCAGTACTTC. Its translation is CASSDEGVRAKNIQYF.

V usage is TRBV6-5 and J usage is TRBJ1-1, with no clear D. The CDR3 is made up of 12 amino acids. Germline loops: CDR1 MNHEY, CDR2 SVGAGI. The V and J ends lost 6 bases and 4 bases respectively, with 9 bases between them. This chain's CDR3 is CASSTGSTEAFF. CDR3 sequence (DNA): TGTGCCAGCAGCACGGGGTCCACTGAAGCTTTCTTT.

The chain recombines TRBV7-9 with TRBJ2-1; TRBD1 matches at 10 bases. CDR1 SEHNR and CDR2 FQNEAQ come from the germline V gene (reference sequence). The CDR3 contains 15 residues. V gave up 1 base and J gave up 7 bases; unmatched junction bases: 4. The CDR3 nucleotides read TGTGCCAGCAGCTTAGATGGGACAGGGGCGAATGAGCAGTTCTTC. Translated, it gives CASSLDGTGANEQFF.

The genes are TRBV3-1 (or the pseudogene TRBV3-2) and TRBJ1-2; possible D gene TRBD1, 6 bases. The CDR3 runs to 15 residues. V lost 1 base and J 7 bases, leaving 16 bases between the germline ends. Germline V gene sequence: CDR1 LGHDT, CDR2 YNNKEL (reference sequence). The CDR3 DNA reads as TGTGCCAGCAGCCAAGGCAGGGGAGGGGGTCGTGGCTACACCTTC. Its protein is CASSQGRGGGRGYTF.

V usage is TRBV18 and J usage is TRBJ2-1, with D perhaps TRBD2 (7 bases). The CDR3 runs 16 residues. Deletions cut 4 bases from V and 8 bases from J, with 21 bases between. Germline V gives CDR1 KGHSH, CDR2 LQKENI. The CDR3 sequence is CASSRRRDLGGDEQFF. The CDR3 DNA reads as TGTGCCAGCTCACGACGACGGGACCTAGGGGGGGATGAGCAGTTCTTC. Looking up the rest from reference TRBV18 and TRBJ2-1 gives the full variable domain: NAGVMQNPRHLVRRRGQEARLRCSPMKGHSHVYWYRQLPEEGLKFMVYLQKENIIDESGMPKERFSAEFPKEGPSILRIQQVVRGDSAAYFCASSRRRDLGGDEQFFGPGTRLTVL.

V is TRBV9 and J is TRBJ1-3; no reliable D call. Trimming took 4 bases from V and 3 from J, leaving 2 bases between them. This CDR3 is 11 amino acids long. Germline CDR1 is SGDLS and CDR2 is YYNGEE. CDR3: CASSLGNTIYF. DNA for the CDR3: TGTGCCAGCAGCCTTGGAAACACCATATATTTT. The variable domain in full, completed from reference TRBV9 and TRBJ1-3, reads DSGVTQTPKHLITATGQRVTLRCSPRSGDLSVYWYQQSLDQGLQFLIQYYNGEERAKGNILERFSAQQFPDLHSELNLSSLELGDSALYFCASSLGNTIYFGEGSWLTVV.

The V gene is TRBV13, the J gene TRBJ2-5; 7 nucleotides align to TRBD1. The V gene end was trimmed by 3 bases and the J gene end by 5 bases; junction bases not matched to a gene: 6. This CDR3 spans 14 amino acids. Germline-derived CDR1 and CDR2 are PRHDT and FYEKMQ (reference sequence). CDR3 amino acids: CASSFRQGWETQYF. The CDR3 DNA is TGTGCCAGCAGCTTCCGACAGGGTTGGGAGACCCAGTACTTC.

V and J are TRBV25-1 and TRBJ1-2; 8 bases fit TRBD1. V lost 4 bases and J lost 6; bases outside the gene matches: 16. The CDR3 has 17 residues. Looked up from germline, CDR1 is MGHDK and CDR2 is SYGVNS. The DNA of the CDR3 is TGTGCCAGCAGTGCGGACAGGGTTCGATCGACGCTGAATGGCTACACCTTC. It encodes CASSADRVRSTLNGYTF.

Comments on this clone: Other nucleotide sequences from this sample produce the same CDR3. The CDR3 nucleotides read TGTGCCAGCAGCCAACTCGGGACAGCTTACGAGCAGTACTTC. Protein product: CASSQLGTAYEQYF. V and J are TRBV3-1 (or the pseudogene TRBV3-2) and TRBJ2-7; 7 nucleotides line up with TRBD1. CDR1 and CDR2 from the germline V gene are LGHDT and YNNKEL (reference sequence). This CDR3 contains 14 residues. Unmatched junction bases numbered 5, after V lost 2 bases and J lost 4 bases.

This clone showed up just once. The gene calls are TRBV11-2 and TRBJ2-5, with D unclear. The CDR3 extends over 12 amino acids. V lost 1 base and J lost 5, with 5 bases in between. Germline assignment: CDR1 SGHAT and CDR2 FQNNGV. CDR3 in DNA: TGTGCCAGCAGCTTAGGGCAGGAGACCCAGTACTTC. This translates into CASSLGQETQYF.

The chain has TRBV4-2 and TRBJ2-3; TRBD2 matches 8 bases. Trimming at V came to 0 bases and at J to 5 bases, leaving 10 bases not matched to a gene. The CDR3 extends over 17 amino acids. Germline lookup yields CDR1 LGHNA and CDR2 YNFKEQ. The CDR3 sequence: CASSQEVTRGGRDTQYF. CDR3 coding DNA: TGTGCCAGCAGCCAAGAAGTCACTCGGGGGGGCCGAGATACGCAGTATTTT.

The V call is TRBV24-1, the J call TRBJ2-1; TRBD2 matches at 8 bases. The CDR3 extends over 16 amino acids. Germline V lookup: CDR1 KGHDR, CDR2 SFDVKD. J lost 0 bases, V lost 4 bases, and 4 bases had no gene match. As DNA, the CDR3 is TGTGCCACCAGTGACCCCGGGGGGGTCTCCTACAATGAGCAGTTCTTC. The encoded protein is CATSDPGGVSYNEQFF.

This chain uses TRBV11-2 with TRBJ1-1; a possible D gene is TRBD1 (6 bases). V was cut by 0 bases and J by 7 bases, with 12 bases left in between. CDR3 length: 14 residues. The germline V gene encodes CDR1 SGHAT and CDR2 FQNNGV. The CDR3 reads CASSLDGIRGEAFF. The CDR3 coding sequence is TGTGCCAGCAGCTTAGATGGTATCAGGGGTGAAGCTTTCTTT. The entire variable domain, with the rest obtained from reference TRBV11-2 and TRBJ1-1, is as follows: EAGVAQSPRYKIIEKRQSVAFWCNPISGHATLYWYQQILGQGPKLLIQFQNNGVVDDSQLPKDRFSAERLKGVDSTLKIQPAKLEDSAVYLCASSLDGIRGEAFFGQGTRLTVV.

This clone was counted many times. This specimen includes other DNA sequences encoding the same CDR3. CDR3 loop: CASRREGATDTQYF. CDR3 in DNA: TGCGCCAGCAGGAGAGAAGGGGCGACAGATACGCAGTATTTT. The V call is TRBV5-1, the J call TRBJ2-3, with D maybe TRBD1 (5 bases). Germline loops: CDR1 SGHRS, CDR2 YFSETQ. The CDR3 spans 14 residues. Trimming removed 5 bases at V and 3 bases at J, with 13 bases between.

There are a few counts of this clone. This chain uses TRBV9 with TRBJ2-3; no clear D. CDR3 length: 15 amino acids. V was clipped by 3 bases and J by 2 bases, with 13 bases between them. The germline V gene encodes CDR1 SGDLS and CDR2 YYNGEE. The CDR3 region is CASSGRGEPTDTQYF. The CDR3 DNA is TGTGCCAGCAGCGGTCGCGGAGAGCCCACAGATACGCAGTATTTT.

The V call is TRBV19, the J call TRBJ1-1; D call uncertain. The germline V and J ends were trimmed by 7 bases and 5 bases, with 14 bases remaining between them. This CDR3 has 13 amino acids. Germline V CDR1 and CDR2: LNHDA, SQIVND (reference sequence). The DNA of the CDR3 is TGTGCCAGTATGAGGGAAACTGGGACTGAAGCTTTCTTT. Translating it yields CASMRETGTEAFF. The full variable domain, its missing parts supplied by reference TRBV19 and TRBJ1-1, is DGGITQSPKYLFRKEGQNVTLSCEQNLNHDAMYWYRQDPGQGLRLIYYSQIVNDFQKGDIAEGYSVSREKKESFPLTVTSAQKNPTAFYLCASMRETGTEAFFGQGTRLTVV.

J is TRBJ1-2 and V is TRBV5-3; TRBD1 matches 7 bases. TRBV5-3 is sorted into the ORF group, with uncertain function. V was clipped by 2 bases and J by 3 bases; unmatched bases: 4. The length of the CDR3 is 14 residues. This chain's CDR3 is CARSFGRGDYGYTF. The CDR3, as DNA: TGTGCCAGAAGCTTTGGCAGGGGGGACTATGGCTACACCTTC.

This CDR3 is CASSFERNEKLFF. CDR3 in DNA: TGCGCCAGCAGCTTTGAGCGAAATGAAAAACTGTTTTTT. This chain uses TRBV5-1 with TRBJ1-4; D is ambiguous. Looked up from germline, CDR1 is SGHRS and CDR2 is YFSETQ. The CDR3 length is 13 residues. Trimming shortened V by 2 bases and J by 5 bases, and 7 bases separated the two germline ends.

The V call is TRBV18, the J call TRBJ1-1; no clear D. CDR1 and CDR2 (germline): KGHSH, LQKENI. The CDR3 spans 13 residues. V was shortened by 4 bases and J by 1 base, with 7 bases between the two germline ends. The CDR3 sequence is CASSHDKNTEAFF. CDR3 sequence (DNA): TGTGCCAGCTCACACGACAAGAACACTGAAGCTTTCTTT.

The chain joins TRBV5-1 to TRBJ2-2, with TRBD1 matching over 9 bases. The CDR3 extends over 15 amino acids. J lost 6 bases, V lost 1 base, and 4 bases had no gene match. The germline V gene has CDR1 SGHRS and CDR2 YFSETQ. The CDR3 DNA sequence: TGCGCCAGCAGCTTGAGACAGGGGGTAGCCGGGGAGCTGTTTTTT. Its translation is CASSLRQGVAGELFF.